The T cell receptor beta chain described here comes from a study of T cell changes during pregnancy in multiple sclerosis. V lost 5 bases and J lost 2; bases outside the gene matches: 2. The V gene's germline CDR1 is SEHNR and CDR2 FQNEAQ (reference sequence). CDR3 length: 13 residues. This clone has a handful of counts. The assay was immunoSEQ multiplex PCR, and TCRdb's table has in-frame clones only and misses some. This sample has 50,000 or so clones; less than 95% occur once, and the top ten carry approximately 0.49%. The sequencing used CD4+ T cells from peripheral blood mononuclear cells, collected after pregnancy. This clonotype was obtained from a female donor in good health, enrolled as a control in a pregnancy study. This chain links TRBV7-9 with TRBJ1-2, with 7 positions matching TRBD1. CDR3 in amino acids: CASSQGQNYGYTF. The CDR3 nucleotides are TGTGCCAGCAGCCAGGGACAGAACTATGGCTACACCTTC.